This T cell receptor (beta chain) emerged from a study of OX40 agonist ivuxolimab in advanced cancers. Across the whole study: The eligibility criteria allowed prior anti-PD-1, anti-PD-L1 or anti-CTLA-4 therapy, and about 40% had some. Among those treated, three patients had partial responses, one with hepatocellular carcinoma and two with cutaneous melanoma. Broader study findings: Expanded clones were, on average, more numerous among CD8+ T cells than CD4+.

Points on this clone: What it recognizes is unknown.

After removal of 5 bases from V and 5 bases from J, the junction contained 4 bases not matched to a gene. The CDR3 spans 13 residues. From germline, CDR1 is SGHVT and CDR2 SQSDAQ. TCRdb's table, derived via immunoSEQ multiplex PCR, lists solely in-frame clones and lacks some. The sample gives approximately 40,000 clones, about 90% of which show up once; about a tenth is in the top ten. With baseline, cycle 4 day 1, and cycle 7 day 1 as timepoints, blood was sampled. This TCR derives from an adult with an advanced solid tumor such as melanoma, head and neck, liver or kidney cancer. The chain combines TRBV7-4 with TRBJ1-2; 8 nucleotides agree with TRBD1. Sequencing was performed on CD4+ or CD8+ T cells sorted from blood, taken in a trial of the OX40 agonist ivuxolimab. CDR3 coding DNA: TGTGCCAGCAGCCAATACAGGGGGTATGGCTACACCTTC. Protein sequence: CASSQYRGYGYTF.